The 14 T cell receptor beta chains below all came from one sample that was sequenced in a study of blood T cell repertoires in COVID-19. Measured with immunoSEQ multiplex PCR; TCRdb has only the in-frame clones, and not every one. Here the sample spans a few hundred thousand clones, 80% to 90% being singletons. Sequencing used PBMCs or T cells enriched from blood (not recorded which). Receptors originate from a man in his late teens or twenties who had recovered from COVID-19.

CDR3 amino acids: CASSPIYGYTF. CDR3 bases: TGCGCCAGCAGTCCCATCTATGGCTACACCTTC. The chain employs TRBV23-1 and TRBJ1-2; D is undetermined. TRBV23-1 counts as an open reading frame of uncertain function. V lost 4 bases and J lost 4, with 4 bases in between. The CDR3 runs to 11 residues.

CDR3 amino acids: CASSQVGTNEKLFF. CDR3 nucleotides: TGTGCCAGCAGCCAGGTGGGAACTAATGAAAAACTGTTTTTT. The chain links TRBV7-9 to TRBJ1-4, with unresolved D. CDR1 SEHNR and CDR2 FQNEAQ come from the germline V gene (reference sequence). V lost 5 bases to trimming and J lost 1 base, with 8 bases between them. The CDR3 has 14 residues. Full variable domain (missing parts from reference TRBV7-9 and TRBJ1-4): DTGVSQNPRHKITKRGQNVTFRCDPISEHNRLYWYRQTLGQGPEFLTYFQNEAQLEKSRLLSDRFSAERPKGSFSTLEIQRTEQGDSAMYLCASSQVGTNEKLFFGSGTQLSVL.

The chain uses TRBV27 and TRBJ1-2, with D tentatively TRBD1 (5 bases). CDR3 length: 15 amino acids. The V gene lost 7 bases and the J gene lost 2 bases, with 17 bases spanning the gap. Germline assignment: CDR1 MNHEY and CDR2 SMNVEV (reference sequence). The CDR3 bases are TGTGCCAGCACTCCCAGCGTTCAGGGAAACTATGGCTACACCTTC. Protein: CASTPSVQGNYGYTF.

The DNA for the CDR3 is TGTGCCAGTACTGACACCGGGGAGCTGTTTTTT. It is translated as CASTDTGELFF. V usage is TRBV19 and J usage is TRBJ2-2; no clear D. The V end lost 7 bases, the J end lost 3 bases, and 3 bases lay between the germline ends. The germline V gene has CDR1 LNHDA and CDR2 SQIVND (reference sequence). This CDR3 has 11 amino acids. The full variable domain, completed using reference TRBV19 and TRBJ2-2, is DGGITQSPKYLFRKEGQNVTLSCEQNLNHDAMYWYRQDPGQGLRLIYYSQIVNDFQKGDIAEGYSVSREKKESFPLTVTSAQKNPTAFYLCASTDTGELFFGEGSRLTVL.

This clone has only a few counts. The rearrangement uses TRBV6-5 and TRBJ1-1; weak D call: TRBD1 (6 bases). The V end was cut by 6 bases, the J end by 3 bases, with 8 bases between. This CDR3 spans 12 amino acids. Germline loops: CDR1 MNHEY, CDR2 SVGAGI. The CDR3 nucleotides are TGTGCCAGCAGATGGACAGACACTGAAGCTTTCTTT. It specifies CASRWTDTEAFF.

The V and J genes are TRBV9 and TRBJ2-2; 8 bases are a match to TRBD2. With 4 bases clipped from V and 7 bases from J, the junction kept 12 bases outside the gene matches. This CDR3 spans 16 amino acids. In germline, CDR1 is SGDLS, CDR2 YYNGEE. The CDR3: CASSLTLLAGGGELFF. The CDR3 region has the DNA TGTGCCAGCAGCCTTACTTTGCTAGCGGGTGGCGGGGAGCTGTTTTTT.

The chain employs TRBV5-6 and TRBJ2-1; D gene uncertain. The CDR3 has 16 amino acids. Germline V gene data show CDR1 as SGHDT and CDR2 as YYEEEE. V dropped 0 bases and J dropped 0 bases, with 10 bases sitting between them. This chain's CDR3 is CASSLAATSSYNEQFF. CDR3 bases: TGTGCCAGCAGCTTGGCCGCTACCTCCTCCTACAATGAGCAGTTCTTC.

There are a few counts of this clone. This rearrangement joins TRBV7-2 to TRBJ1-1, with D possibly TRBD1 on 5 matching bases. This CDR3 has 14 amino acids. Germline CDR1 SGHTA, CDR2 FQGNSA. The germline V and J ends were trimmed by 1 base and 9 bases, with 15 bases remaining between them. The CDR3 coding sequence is TGTGCCAGCAGCTTAGGTCGGAGGGGAGGTCAAGCTTTCTTT. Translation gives CASSLGRRGGQAFF.

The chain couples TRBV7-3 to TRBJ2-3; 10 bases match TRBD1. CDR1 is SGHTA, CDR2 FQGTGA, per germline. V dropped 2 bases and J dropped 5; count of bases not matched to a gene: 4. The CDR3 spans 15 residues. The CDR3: CASSLRQGAIDTQYF. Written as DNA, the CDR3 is TGTGCCAGCAGCTTACGACAGGGGGCAATAGATACGCAGTATTTT.

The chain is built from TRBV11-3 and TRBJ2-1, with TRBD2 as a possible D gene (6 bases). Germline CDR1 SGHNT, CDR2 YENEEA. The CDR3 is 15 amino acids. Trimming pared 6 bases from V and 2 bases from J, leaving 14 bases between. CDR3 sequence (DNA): TGTGCCAGCAGTAAGGGGCGGGGACCCTACAATGAGCAGTTCTTC. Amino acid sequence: CASSKGRGPYNEQFF.

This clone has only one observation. CDR3 sequence reads: CASSPGPSGSQYF. The CDR3 DNA sequence: TGCGCCAGCAGCCCCGGTCCTAGCGGGAGTCAGTATTTT. This rearrangement joins TRBV4-3 to TRBJ2-3; TRBD2 matches 10 bases. V gave up 4 bases and J gave up 12 bases; unmatched junction bases: 7. Germline V CDR1 and CDR2: LGHNA, YSLEER. CDR3 length equals 13 residues.

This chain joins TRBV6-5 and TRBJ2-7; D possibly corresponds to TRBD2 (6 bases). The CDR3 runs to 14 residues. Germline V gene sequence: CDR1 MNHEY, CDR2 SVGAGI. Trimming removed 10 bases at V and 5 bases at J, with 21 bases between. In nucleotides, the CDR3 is TGTGCCAAAACTAGCCGGGTTGCTGGTCACGAGCAGTACTTC. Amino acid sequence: CAKTSRVAGHEQYF.

CDR3 sequence (DNA): TGTGCCAGCAGGGGGACAGGGAGGGAAAAACTGTTTTTT. Its protein is CASRGTGREKLFF. This chain joins TRBV27 and TRBJ1-4; 9 bases agree with TRBD1. CDR3 length: 13 amino acids. The J segment lost 8 bases and the V segment lost 6 bases, leaving 4 bases of the junction unmatched. Per germline, CDR1 MNHEY and CDR2 SMNVEV (reference sequence).

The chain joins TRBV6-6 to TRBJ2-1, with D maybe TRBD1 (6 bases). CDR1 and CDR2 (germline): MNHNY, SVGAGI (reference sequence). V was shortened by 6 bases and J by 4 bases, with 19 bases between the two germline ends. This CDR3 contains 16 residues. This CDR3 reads CASRNRAGTQYNEQFF. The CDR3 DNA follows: TGTGCCAGCAGGAACAGAGCCGGGACACAATACAATGAGCAGTTCTTC.